The clone carrying this T cell receptor beta chain came up a few times. The data belong to a study of control samples from healthy donors and cancer patients. Data came from immunoSEQ multiplex PCR; TCRdb stores just in-frame clones and leaves some out. The table records a few hundred thousand clones, more than 80% of them present only once. V lost 6 bases and J lost 1, with 9 bases in between. The CDR3 spans 13 residues. Germline V CDR1 and CDR2: WNHNN, SYGVQD (reference sequence). The sample consisted of PBMCs. This chain links TRBV10-1 with TRBJ1-1; D is unresolved. The clonotype was recovered from a middle-aged man with head and neck cancer. The CDR3, as DNA: TGCGCCAGCAGCACGGACGGGAACACTGAAGCTTTCTTT. This encodes CASSTDGNTEAFF.